The subject of this entry is one T cell receptor (beta chain). V shed 8 bases and J shed 6 bases, with 13 bases lying between them. This CDR3 spans 13 amino acids. The data derive from a study of blood T cell repertoires in COVID-19. At the level of the study: Both acute and convalescent COVID-19 samples were obtained from the United States, Italy and Spain. PBMCs, B-cell-depleted T cells, or T cells provided the cDNA or gDNA that made up the material.

Per the original methods: Scientists estimated how many nucleated cells there were by amplifying reference gene primers. TCRdb's table, derived via immunoSEQ multiplex PCR, lists solely in-frame clones and lacks some. The DNA gave D and trimming, while V, J and clone size come from that table. Counted here are fewer than 300,000 clones, around 84% occurring once; the ten biggest clones make up over 1.3%. Followed longitudinally, the Seattle patients had been enrolled during active infection. This clonotype was sampled from a human donor with COVID-19, enrolled during active disease. The donor label of this sample is uncertain. The source material was peripheral blood. The chain recombines TRBV12-3 or TRBV12-4 with TRBJ2-2; tentatively, D is TRBD1 (6 bases). The CDR3 sequence is CASDYRVSGELFF. CDR3 DNA sequence: TGTGCCAGCGACTACAGGGTTTCCGGGGAGCTGTTTTTT.